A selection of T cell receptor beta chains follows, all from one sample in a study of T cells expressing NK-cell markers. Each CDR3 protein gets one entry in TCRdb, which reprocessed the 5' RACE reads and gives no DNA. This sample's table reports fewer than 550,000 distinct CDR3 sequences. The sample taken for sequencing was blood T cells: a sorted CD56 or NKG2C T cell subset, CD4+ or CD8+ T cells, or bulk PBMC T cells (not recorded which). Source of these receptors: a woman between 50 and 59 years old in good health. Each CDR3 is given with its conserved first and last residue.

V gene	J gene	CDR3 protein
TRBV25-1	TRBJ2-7	CASSNRLYEQYF
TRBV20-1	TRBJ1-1	CSASSPQNTEAFF
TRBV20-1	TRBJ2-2	CSAQMTSNTGELFF
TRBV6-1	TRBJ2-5	CASSVMGQVETQYF
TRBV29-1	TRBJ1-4	CSVAPFGEKLFF
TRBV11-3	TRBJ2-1	CASSEKGTSNNEQFF
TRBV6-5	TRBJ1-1	CASRLVRPNTEAFF
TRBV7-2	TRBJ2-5	CASSTGTGFGETQYF
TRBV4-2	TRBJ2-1	CASSQARELGEQFF
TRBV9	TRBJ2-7	CASSVALAETYEQYF
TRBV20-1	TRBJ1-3	CSARGQGSGNTIYF
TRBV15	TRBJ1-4	CATRRVKEKLFF
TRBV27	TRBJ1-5	CASSEARGQPQHF
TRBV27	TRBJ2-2	CASQLRSGRGTGELFF
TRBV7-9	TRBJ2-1	CASSLPKGDYNEQFF
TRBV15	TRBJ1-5	CATSRDRLGANQPQHF
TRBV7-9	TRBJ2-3	CASSSIDPDTQYF
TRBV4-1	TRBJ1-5	CASSQRREYQPQHF
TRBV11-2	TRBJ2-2	CASSSYRGQGGELFF
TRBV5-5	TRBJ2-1	CASSLTSQPLLFF
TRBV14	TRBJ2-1	CASSQGVSFYNEQFF
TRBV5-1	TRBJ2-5	CASSLDSFQETQYF
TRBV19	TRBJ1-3	CASSIPDGRIDTIYF
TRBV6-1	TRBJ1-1	CASTPNGLLNTEAFF
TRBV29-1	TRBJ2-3	CVGGSTDTQYF
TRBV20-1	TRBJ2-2	CSARDGRLNTGELFF
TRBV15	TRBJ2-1	CATSRRSGAYNEQFF
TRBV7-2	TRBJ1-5	CASSLDKGARGQPQHF
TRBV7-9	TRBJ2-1	CASSPLLGVGSYNEQFF
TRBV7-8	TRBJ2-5	CASSLERPIGTSGRRTQETQYF
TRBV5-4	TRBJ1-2	CASRRQGGGGYTF
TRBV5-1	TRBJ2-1	CASSLAAGGPYEQFF
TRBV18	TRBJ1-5	CASSPPMIPSNQPQHF
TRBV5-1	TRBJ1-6	CASSLEVNNSPLHF
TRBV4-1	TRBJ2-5	CASSPPVAGRRETQYF
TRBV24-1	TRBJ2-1	CATSDRWGSYNEQFF
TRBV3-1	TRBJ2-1	CASSQDARGTEQFF
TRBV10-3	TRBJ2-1	CAISRVPRGHEQFF
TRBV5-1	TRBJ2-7	CASSFQSVYEQYF
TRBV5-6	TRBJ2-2	CASRRHSSGTGELFF
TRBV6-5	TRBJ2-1	CASSLDRLNEQFF